This T cell receptor beta chain is drawn from a study of T cells in Graves' hyperthyroidism and ophthalmopathy. Amplification of TCR beta CDR3 regions was performed using RNA transcripts as template. The study used the HTBI primer set for a first-round RT-PCR of the TCR CDR3. TCRdb re-called the multiplex PCR reads through MiXCR, storing one row per CDR3 protein. The data hold around 55,000 distinct CDR3 sequences, with less than 60% observed a single time. V dropped 2 bases and J dropped 4 bases, with 6 bases sitting between them. This CDR3 has 13 amino acids. The germline gives CDR1 SGHNT, CDR2 YENEEA. This clonotype was seen many times.

This receptor was identified in a woman aged 50 to 60 with Graves' ophthalmopathy. The genes are TRBV11-3 and TRBJ2-1; no clear D. The sequenced sample consisted of blood. CDR3 nucleotide sequence: TGTGCCAGCAGCTTAACCGATTACAATGAGCAGTTCTTC. It translates to CASSLTDYNEQFF.